The sample holds a few counts of the clone carrying this TCR beta chain. Its target is not known. This entry comes from a study of beta chain features in type 1 diabetes. Across the whole study: Roughly 98 million sorted cells were examined across all samples.

TCRB transcripts that were expressed got sequenced, as all of the isolated RNA had been reverse transcribed. The assay was immunoSEQ multiplex PCR, and TCRdb's table has in-frame clones only and misses some. This sample carries a few hundred thousand clones, about 15% of them seen once, and the ten largest clones take 0.019%. Whole-study results and caveats: Within each of all four CD4+ subsets, Type 1 diabetes patients had TCRB CDR3s that were moderately but significantly shorter.

CDR1 SNHLY and CDR2 FYNNEI come from the germline V gene. V was clipped by 6 bases and J by 10 bases, with 16 bases between them. This CDR3 region has 13 residues. The chain joins TRBV2 to TRBJ2-1, with D perhaps TRBD2 (6 bases). The clonotype originates from a man aged 25 to 40 with type 1 diabetes. Material: naive CD4+ T cells from blood. CDR3 DNA sequence: TGTGCCAGCAGGCGAGAGGCGGGGCCCGAGCAGTTCTTC. This translates into CASRREAGPEQFF.